This T cell receptor (beta chain) was identified in a study of blood T cell repertoires in COVID-19. TCRdb's copy holds only in-frame clones and misses some; the assay was immunoSEQ multiplex PCR. The table has under 150,000 clones, 90% seen once. This CDR3 is built from 15 residues. The V gene's germline CDR1 is SGHRS and CDR2 YFSETQ. V dropped 5 bases and J dropped 0 bases, with 13 bases sitting between them. V and J are TRBV5-1 and TRBJ2-3; perhaps TRBD2 as D (6 bases). The sample was peripheral blood. The TCR sequence derives from a man aged 55 to 70 with COVID-19, enrolled during active disease. The CDR3 spells CASRRLAISTDTQYF. CDR3 coding DNA: TGCGCCAGCAGAAGGCTAGCGATTAGCACAGATACGCAGTATTTT.